This T cell receptor (beta chain) derives from a study of identical twins. Study-level points and caveats: Insertions were fewer in abundant cord blood beta clonotypes, whereas memory repertoires showed none of this pattern. There is a chance that invariant MAIT and iNKT cells partially muddied zero-insertion analyses.

This clonotype appeared a few times. Antigen: not known. The CDR3 has 13 amino acids. The germline V gene has CDR1 DFQATT and CDR2 SNEGSKA (reference sequence). The V segment lost 3 bases and the J segment 2 bases; nucleotides outside the gene matches: 4. Template switching introduced a universal primer site, and the cDNA bore unique molecular identifiers. MiXCR was run by TCRdb on the 5' RACE reads, yielding one entry per CDR3 protein. The sample has some 630,000 distinct CDR3 sequences, 7.1% seen once. This same sample was also part of a study on yellow fever vaccine responses in identical twins. That investigation notes: It has been reported that, in twins, the vaccine T cell response seemed partly convergent and partly personalized.

This chain links TRBV20-1 with TRBJ2-7; 7 bases are a match to TRBD2. Source material: PBMCs. The receptor's source is a young woman in good health. CDR3 region: CSASSSGTYEQYF. The CDR3 bases are TGCAGTGCTAGTTCTAGCGGCACCTACGAGCAGTACTTC.